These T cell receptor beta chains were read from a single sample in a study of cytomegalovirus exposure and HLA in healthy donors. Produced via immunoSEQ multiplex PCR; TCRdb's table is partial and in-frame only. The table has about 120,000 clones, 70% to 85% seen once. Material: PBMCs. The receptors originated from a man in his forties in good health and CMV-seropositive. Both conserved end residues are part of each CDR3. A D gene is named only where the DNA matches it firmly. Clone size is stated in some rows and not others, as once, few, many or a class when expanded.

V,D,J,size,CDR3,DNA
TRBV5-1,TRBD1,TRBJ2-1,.,CASRAGQGTYNEQFF,TGCGCCAGCAGAGCCGGACAGGGAACCTACAATGAGCAGTTCTTC
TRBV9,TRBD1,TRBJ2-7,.,CASSVSLHQKGAHEQYF,TGTGCCAGCAGCGTATCCCTCCATCAAAAGGGGGCCCACGAGCAGTACTTC
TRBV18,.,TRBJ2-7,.,CASSPIGASYEQYF,TGTGCCAGCTCACCCATAGGGGCATCCTACGAGCAGTACTTC
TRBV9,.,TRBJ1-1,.,CASSVVSPRDTEAFF,TGTGCCAGCAGCGTAGTGTCCCCGAGGGACACTGAAGCTTTCTTT
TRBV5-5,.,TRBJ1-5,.,CASSLDPVQPQHF,TGTGCCAGCAGCTTGGACCCAGTTCAGCCCCAGCATTTT
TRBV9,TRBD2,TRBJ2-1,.,CASSVATTSGRSYNEQFF,TGTGCCAGCAGCGTAGCTACGACTAGCGGACGCTCCTACAATGAGCAGTTCTTC
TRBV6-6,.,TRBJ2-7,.,CASSANPYEQYF,TGTGCCAGCAGTGCCAACCCGTACGAGCAGTACTTC
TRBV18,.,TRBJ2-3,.,CASSRVRGGDSTDTQYF,TGTGCCAGCTCCCGGGTCCGGGGCGGGGATAGCACAGATACGCAGTATTTT
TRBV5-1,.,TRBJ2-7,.,CASSSGRQSSYEQYF,TGCGCCAGCAGCAGCGGCAGGCAAAGCTCCTACGAGCAGTACTTC
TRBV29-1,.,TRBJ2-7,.,CSVEVGTSYEQYF,TGCAGCGTTGAAGTAGGGACAAGCTACGAGCAGTACTTC
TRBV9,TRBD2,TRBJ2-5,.,CASSAGLARETQYF,TGTGCCAGCAGCGCAGGACTAGCTCGGGAGACCCAGTACTTC
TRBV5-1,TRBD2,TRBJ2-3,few,CASSPRGTSGTDTQYF,TGCGCCAGCAGCCCGCGAGGGACTAGCGGCACAGATACGCAGTATTTT
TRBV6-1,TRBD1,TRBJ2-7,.,CASSEAGTGGYEQYF,TGTGCCAGCAGTGAGGCTGGGACAGGGGGCTACGAGCAGTACTTC
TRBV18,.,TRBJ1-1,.,CASSPRGEAVNTEAFF,TGTGCCAGCTCACCACGAGGGGAGGCAGTGAACACTGAAGCTTTCTTT
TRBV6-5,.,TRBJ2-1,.,CASSEGRDYNEQFF,TGTGCCAGCAGTGAAGGCAGGGATTACAATGAGCAGTTCTTC
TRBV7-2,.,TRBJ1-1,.,CASSLMSRTAEAFF,TGTGCCAGCAGCTTAATGTCACGGACAGCCGAAGCTTTCTTT
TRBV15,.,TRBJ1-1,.,CATSSHRMNTEAFF,TGTGCCACCAGCAGCCACAGGATGAACACTGAAGCTTTCTTT
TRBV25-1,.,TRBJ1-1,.,CASSQVDSRTEAFF,TGTGCCAGCAGTCAGGTGGATAGTCGCACTGAAGCTTTCTTT
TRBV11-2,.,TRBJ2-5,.,CASSRAEIVQETQYF,TGTGCCAGCAGCCGAGCGGAGATCGTCCAAGAGACCCAGTACTTC
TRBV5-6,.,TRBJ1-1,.,CASSLGTGMNTEAFF,TGTGCCAGCAGCCTGGGGACGGGAATGAACACTGAAGCTTTCTTT
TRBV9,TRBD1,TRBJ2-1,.,CASSGQGIGLEQFF,TGTGCCAGCAGTGGACAGGGAATTGGGCTTGAGCAGTTCTTC
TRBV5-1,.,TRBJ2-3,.,CASSLDGQEPTDTQYF,TGCGCCAGCAGCTTGGATGGGCAGGAACCCACAGATACGCAGTATTTT
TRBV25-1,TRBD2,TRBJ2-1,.,CASSEYSLASGGHNEQFF,TGTGCCAGCAGTGAATACAGTCTGGCTAGCGGGGGGCACAATGAGCAGTTCTTC
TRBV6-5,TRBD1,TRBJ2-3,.,CASSSGQGETDTQYF,TGTGCCAGCAGTTCGGGACAGGGCGAAACAGATACGCAGTATTTT
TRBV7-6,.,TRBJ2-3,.,CASSLDWSGAENTQYF,TGTGCCAGCAGCTTAGATTGGTCTGGAGCGGAAAATACGCAGTATTTT
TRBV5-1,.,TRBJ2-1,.,CASSLTVSSYNEQFF,TGCGCCAGCAGCTTAACAGTAAGCTCCTACAATGAGCAGTTCTTC
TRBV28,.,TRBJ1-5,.,CASSKGQPQHF,TGTGCCAGCAGTAAGGGGCAGCCCCAGCATTTT
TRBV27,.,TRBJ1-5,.,CASSSNGLQGSGNQPQHF,TGTGCCAGCAGTTCCAACGGGTTACAGGGATCAGGGAATCAGCCCCAGCATTTT
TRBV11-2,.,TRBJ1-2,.,CASSLAPDSHFYGYTF,TGTGCCAGCAGCTTAGCCCCGGACAGCCACTTCTATGGCTACACCTTC
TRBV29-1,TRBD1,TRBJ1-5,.,CSADRANQPQHF,TGCAGCGCTGACAGGGCGAATCAGCCCCAGCATTTT
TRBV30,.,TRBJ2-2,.,CAWTGGITGELFF,TGTGCCTGGACGGGGGGCATCACCGGGGAGCTGTTTTTT
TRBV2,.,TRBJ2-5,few,CASMQGPGKTQYF,TGTGCCAGCATGCAGGGGCCGGGTAAGACCCAGTACTTC
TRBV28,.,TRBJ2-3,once,CASSPRGASTDTQYF,TGTGCCAGCAGTCCCCGGGGAGCTAGCACAGATACGCAGTATTTT
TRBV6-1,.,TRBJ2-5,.,CASSDDPGRETQYF,TGTGCCAGCAGTGATGATCCAGGGCGGGAGACCCAGTACTTC
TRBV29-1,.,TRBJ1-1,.,CSARVTEAFF,TGCAGCGCCAGGGTCACTGAAGCTTTCTTT
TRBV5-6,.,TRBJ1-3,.,CASTRGGRVGNTIYF,TGTGCCAGCACTCGCGGGGGCAGGGTGGGAAACACCATATATTTT
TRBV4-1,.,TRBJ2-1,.,CASSQGSSVEQFF,TGCGCCAGCAGCCAAGGCTCCAGCGTTGAGCAGTTCTTC
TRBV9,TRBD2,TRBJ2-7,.,CASSPSTSGGVSYEQYF,TGTGCCAGCAGCCCATCGACTAGCGGGGGGGTATCCTACGAGCAGTACTTC
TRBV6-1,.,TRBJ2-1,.,CASSPGTLNEQFF,TGTGCCAGCAGTCCCGGGACACTAAATGAGCAGTTCTTC
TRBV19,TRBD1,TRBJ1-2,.,CASSPTGGGGYTF,TGTGCCAGTAGCCCGACAGGGGGAGGGGGCTACACCTTC
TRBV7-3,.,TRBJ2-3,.,CASSLAGGSTDTQYF,TGTGCCAGCAGCTTAGCCGGGGGAAGCACAGATACGCAGTATTTT
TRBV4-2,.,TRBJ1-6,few,CASSQAAGANVRSPLHF,TGTGCCAGCAGCCAAGCGGCAGGGGCGAATGTGAGGTCACCCCTCCACTTT
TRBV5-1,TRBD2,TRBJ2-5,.,CASSLAAGGTQETQYF,TGCGCCAGCAGCTTGGCGGCGGGGGGTACCCAAGAGACCCAGTACTTC
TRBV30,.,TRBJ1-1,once,CAWSLGGNTEAFF,TGTGCCTGGAGTCTGGGAGGGAACACTGAAGCTTTCTTT
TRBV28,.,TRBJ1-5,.,CASSSPGVRGPQHF,TGTGCCAGCAGTTCCCCGGGGGTGAGAGGGCCCCAGCATTTT
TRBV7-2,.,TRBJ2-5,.,CASSLVWPNQETQYF,TGTGCCAGCAGCTTAGTTTGGCCGAACCAAGAGACCCAGTACTTC
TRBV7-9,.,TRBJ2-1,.,CASSLAVGAAQQFF,TGTGCCAGCAGCTTAGCGGTAGGGGCCGCCCAGCAGTTCTTC
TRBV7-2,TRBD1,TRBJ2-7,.,CASSSEGQGSYEQYF,TGTGCCAGCAGCTCAGAAGGACAGGGGAGCTACGAGCAGTACTTC
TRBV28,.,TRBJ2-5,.,CASSLSGWQETQYF,TGTGCCAGCAGTTTAAGCGGCTGGCAAGAGACCCAGTACTTC